This TCR beta chain was sequenced in a study of cytotoxic CD8 clonotypes in ibrutinib-treated CLL. Study-level background: Patients gave response samples after a median about eleven months of treatment, range 6 to 36. Study-level findings and limits: Sustained-remission and progressing patients diverged in sampling times.

Clones were read by immunoSEQ multiplex PCR, and TCRdb kept only the in-frame ones, dropping some. The top ten hold roughly 2% of the sample, which has 150,000 to 200,000 clones, approximately 80% seen once. The ends were cut back, 0 bases at V and 3 bases at J, with 9 bases in the middle. The CDR3 runs 16 residues. Germline V lookup: CDR1 LGHNA, CDR2 YSLEER. Of note for this clone: What it recognizes is unknown.

The source was PBMCs, collected after 12 months of ibrutinib treatment. The receptor's source is a human donor with chronic lymphocytic leukemia. V and J are TRBV4-3 and TRBJ1-6; unclear D gene. DNA of the CDR3: TGCGCCAGCAGCCAAGAGAAGGGAGTCTATAATTCACCCCTCCACTTT. Translation: CASSQEKGVYNSPLHF.